This entry features one TCR beta chain sequence. Its antigen remains unidentified. CDR1 and CDR2 from the germline V gene are SGHRS and YFSETQ. The CDR3 totals 13 residues. Trimming cost V 3 bases and J 4 bases; bases outside gene matches: 0. The data belong to a study of cytomegalovirus exposure and HLA in healthy donors. Overall study findings and caveats: Most CMV-associated TCR beta chains appeared HLA-restricted in a later analysis.

Likely unrecorded immune exposures existed in these nominally healthy donors. Use of 60 Vbeta and 13 Jbeta primers characterized the PCR. Profiled with immunoSEQ multiplex PCR; TCRdb holds only in-frame clones, not every one. The sample holds 100,000 to 150,000 clones, roughly 71% seen once. Sequencing was carried out using PBMCs. The chain carries TRBV5-1 and TRBJ2-5, with 10 bases matching TRBD1. This receptor was taken from a woman in her forties or fifties in good health and CMV-seropositive. Here the CDR3 reads CASSWDRGETQYF. The CDR3 bases are TGCGCCAGCAGCTGGGACAGGGGAGAGACCCAGTACTTC.